This T cell receptor (beta chain) derives from a study of human T cells and chemical hapten exposure. On the study more broadly: Patients got weekly scalp diphenylcyclopropenone doses over the approximately 24-week study.

Time point: patch test 2, 6 weeks after DPC sensitization. This sample's treatment: therapeutic diphenylcyclopropenone sensitization with weekly scalp DPC. This clonotype appeared many times. The germline gives CDR1 SNHLY, CDR2 FYNNEI. The ends were cut back, 5 bases at V and 3 bases at J, with 10 bases in the middle. CDR3 size: 13 residues. Per the original data handling: Between about 23,224 and 700,000 TCRs appeared in each sample, and the median stood at 95,638. TCRdb re-analysed the RACE reads in MiXCR, keeping a single row per CDR3 protein. TCRdb, not the original authors, processed these V and J calls. The sample records approximately 84,000 distinct CDR3 sequences, about 9.4% being singletons.

This TCR derives from a woman aged 25 to 39 with alopecia areata. Some clones in this sample may be carry-over from other donors' samples. J is TRBJ1-1 and V is TRBV2, with D perhaps TRBD1 (6 bases). Sequenced here: whole blood, sampled in connection with sensitization to the hapten diphenylcyclopropenone (DPC). CDR3 in amino acids: CASSQNRDTEAFF. The CDR3 bases are TGTGCCAGCAGTCAAAACAGGGACACTGAAGCTTTCTTT.